This T cell receptor (beta chain) was sequenced for a study of CD8+CD57+ T cells in acquired aplastic anemia. Whole-study context: The sorted CD4+ and CD8+ cells yielded an average about 3.5 ug of DNA. In CD4+ cells, healthy donors produced an average of around 11 million reads. Study results and limitations: Levels of CD8+ Simpson's diversity were not significantly distinct in patients versus controls. Patients shared some 30 CD8+ CDR3 sequences with controls.

This clonotype was counted ten times or more. Antigen: not known. TCR beta VDJ combinations and CDR3 sequences were profiled from genomic DNA. TCRdb independently ran MiXCR on the reads; one entry per CDR3 protein. The table lists roughly 420,000 distinct CDR3 sequences, 55% to 70% of them singletons. V shed 0 bases and J shed 4 bases, with 10 bases lying between them. The germline CDR1 and CDR2 sequences are SGDLS and YYNGEE. The CDR3 spans 14 residues. This clonotype originated in a human donor in good health, serving as a control. The rearrangement uses TRBV9 and TRBJ1-1; no clear D gene. Sequenced: sorted CD4+, CD8+, or CD8+CD57+ T cells (not recorded which) from PBMCs. The CDR3: CASSVGAQITEAFF. DNA of the CDR3: TGTGCCAGCAGCGTAGGGGCCCAAATCACTGAAGCTTTCTTT.